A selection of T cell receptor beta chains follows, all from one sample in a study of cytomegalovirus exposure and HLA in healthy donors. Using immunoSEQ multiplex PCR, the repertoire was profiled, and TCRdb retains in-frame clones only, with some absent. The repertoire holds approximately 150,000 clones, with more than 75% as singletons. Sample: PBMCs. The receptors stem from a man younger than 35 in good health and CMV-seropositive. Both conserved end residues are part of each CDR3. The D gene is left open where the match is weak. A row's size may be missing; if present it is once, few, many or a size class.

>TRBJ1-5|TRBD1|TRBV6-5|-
CASSLGQGVGNQPQHF
TGTGCCAGCAGTTTGGGACAGGGGGTTGGCAATCAGCCCCAGCATTTT
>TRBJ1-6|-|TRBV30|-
CAWSVGGGNSPLHF
TGTGCCTGGAGTGTCGGGGGTGGGAATTCACCCCTCCACTTT
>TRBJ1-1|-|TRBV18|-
CASSSQGWDTEAFF
TGTGCCAGCTCATCCCAGGGGTGGGACACTGAAGCTTTCTTT
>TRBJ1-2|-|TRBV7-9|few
CASRGNYGYTF
TGTGCCAGCCGAGGTAACTATGGCTACACCTTC
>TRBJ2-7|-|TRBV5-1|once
CASSLAPPRGTWSYEQYF
TGCGCCAGCAGCTTGGCCCCACCAAGGGGAACTTGGTCCTACGAGCAGTACTTC
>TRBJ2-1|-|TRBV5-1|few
CASSLQRNNEQFF
TGCGCCAGCAGCTTGCAGCGGAACAATGAGCAGTTCTTC
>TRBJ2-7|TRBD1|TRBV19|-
CASSPTGGYEQYF
TGTGCCAGTAGTCCAACAGGGGGCTACGAGCAGTACTTC
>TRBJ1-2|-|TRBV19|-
CASSINEGNYGYTF
TGTGCCAGTAGTATAAATGAGGGAAACTATGGCTACACCTTC
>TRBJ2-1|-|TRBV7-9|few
CASSLSRYGGNEQFF
TGTGCCAGCAGCTTAAGTAGATACGGGGGAAATGAGCAGTTCTTC
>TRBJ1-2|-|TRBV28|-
CASILGGGGGDYGYTF
TGTGCCAGCATTCTTGGGGGGGGCGGAGGAGACTATGGCTACACCTTC
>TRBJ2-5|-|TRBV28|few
CASSLYDNQETQYF
TGTGCCAGCAGTTTATACGACAATCAAGAGACCCAGTACTTC
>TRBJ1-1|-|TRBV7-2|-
CASSLGQNTEAFF
TGTGCCAGCAGCTTAGGACAGAACACTGAAGCTTTCTTT
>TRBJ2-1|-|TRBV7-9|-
CASSLALQVSTYNEQFF
TGTGCCAGCAGCTTAGCGCTCCAGGTCAGCACCTACAATGAGCAGTTCTTC
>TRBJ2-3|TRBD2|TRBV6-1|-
CASHFDGGSTDTQYF
TGTGCCAGCCATTTTGACGGGGGGAGCACAGATACGCAGTATTTT
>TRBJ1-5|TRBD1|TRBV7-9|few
CASSLGTAFNQPQHF
TGTGCCAGCAGCCTGGGGACAGCTTTTAATCAGCCCCAGCATTTT
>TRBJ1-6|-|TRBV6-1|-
CASSIAGTNLHF
TGTGCCAGCAGCATAGCCGGGACTAACCTCCACTTT
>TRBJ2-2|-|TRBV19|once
CASSPNGNTGELFF
TGTGCCAGTAGTCCTAACGGGAACACCGGGGAGCTGTTTTTT
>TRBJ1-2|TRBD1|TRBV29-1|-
CSVRTGIEYGYTF
TGCAGCGTTAGGACAGGGATCGAGTATGGCTACACCTTC
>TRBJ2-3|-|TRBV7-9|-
CASSLGQGSTDTQYF
TGTGCCAGCAGCTTAGGTCAGGGAAGTACAGATACGCAGTATTTT
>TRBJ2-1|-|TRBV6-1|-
CASKASSYNEQFF
TGTGCCAGCAAGGCTAGCTCCTACAATGAGCAGTTCTTC
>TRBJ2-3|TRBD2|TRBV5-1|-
CASSFSGGADTQYF
TGCGCCAGCAGCTTTAGCGGGGGGGCTGATACGCAGTATTTT
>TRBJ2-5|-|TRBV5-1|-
CASTSGSPGETQYF
TGCGCCAGCACATCGGGCTCCCCGGGGGAGACCCAGTACTTC
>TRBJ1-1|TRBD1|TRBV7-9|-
CASSFTGTGLTEAFF
TGTGCCAGCAGCTTTACCGGGACAGGGTTAACTGAAGCTTTCTTT
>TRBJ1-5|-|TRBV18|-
CASSGNGGREPQHF
TGTGCCAGCTCCGGGAATGGAGGGCGAGAGCCCCAGCATTTT